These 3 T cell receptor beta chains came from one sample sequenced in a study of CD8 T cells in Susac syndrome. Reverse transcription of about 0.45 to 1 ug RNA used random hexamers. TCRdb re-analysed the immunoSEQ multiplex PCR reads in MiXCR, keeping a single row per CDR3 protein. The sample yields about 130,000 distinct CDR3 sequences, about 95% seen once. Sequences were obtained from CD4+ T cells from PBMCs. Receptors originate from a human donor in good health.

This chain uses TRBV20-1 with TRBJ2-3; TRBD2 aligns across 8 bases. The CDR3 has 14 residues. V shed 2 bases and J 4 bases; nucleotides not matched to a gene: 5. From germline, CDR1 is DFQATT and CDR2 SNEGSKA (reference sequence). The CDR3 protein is CSARSPGGADTQYF. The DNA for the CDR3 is TGCAGTGCTAGATCCCCGGGGGGGGCAGATACGCAGTATTTT.

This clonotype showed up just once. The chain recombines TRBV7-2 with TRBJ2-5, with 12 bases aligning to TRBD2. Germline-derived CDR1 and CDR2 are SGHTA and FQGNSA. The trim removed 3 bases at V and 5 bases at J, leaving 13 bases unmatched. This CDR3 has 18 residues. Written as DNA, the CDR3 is TGTGCCAGCAGCTTGCGGCCGGGACTAGCGGGTCAGGGGGAGACCCAGTACTTC. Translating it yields CASSLRPGLAGQGETQYF.

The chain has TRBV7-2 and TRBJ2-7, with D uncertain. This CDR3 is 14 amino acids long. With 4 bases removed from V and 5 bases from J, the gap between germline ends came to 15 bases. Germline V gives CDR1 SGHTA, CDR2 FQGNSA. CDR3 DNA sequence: TGTGCCAGCAGCTCGAGTTCTGGCTGGGACGAGCAGTACTTC. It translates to CASSSSSGWDEQYF.